The 5 T cell receptor beta chains below all came from one sample that was sequenced in a study of T cells in Graves' hyperthyroidism and ophthalmopathy. Researchers took RNA transcripts and amplified the TCR beta CDR3 regions from them. Primed by the HTBI set, a first-round RT-PCR was run on the TCR CDR3. TCRdb itself ran the multiplex PCR reads through MiXCR, one entry per CDR3 protein. The sample shows hundreds of thousands of distinct CDR3 sequences, about a fifth of them seen only once. Sequences were obtained from blood. The source of these receptors is a man younger than 40 with Graves' ophthalmopathy.

This chain links TRBV20-1 with TRBJ2-1; 11 bases match TRBD1. V shed 3 bases, J shed 2 bases, and the junction held 3 bases outside the gene matches. The CDR3 is 15 amino acids. From germline, CDR1 is DFQATT and CDR2 SNEGSKA (reference sequence). The CDR3 is CSARGDRGAYNEQFF. The CDR3 nucleotides are TGCAGTGCTAGGGGGGACAGGGGGGCCTACAATGAGCAGTTCTTC.

This clonotype showed up many times. The chain has TRBV20-1 and TRBJ2-5; D is ambiguous. Germline values: CDR1 DFQATT, CDR2 SNEGSKA (reference sequence). The CDR3 sequence is 14 residues long. Trimming removed 0 bases at V and 5 bases at J, with 13 bases between. As DNA, the CDR3 is TGCAGTGCTAGAGATGTAGCCGTGCTGGAGACCCAGTACTTC. Translating it yields CSARDVAVLETQYF.

The genes are TRBV20-1 and TRBJ1-2, with 8 positions matching TRBD1. J was trimmed by 7 bases and V by 1 base; bases with no gene match: 8. There are 14 residues in the CDR3. Looked up from germline, CDR1 is DFQATT and CDR2 is SNEGSKA (reference sequence). Here the CDR3 reads CSARGYRGTGGYTF. The CDR3 region has the DNA TGCAGTGCTAGAGGATACAGGGGGACGGGTGGCTACACCTTC.

V and J are TRBV10-3 and TRBJ1-3; TRBD1 is a possible D gene (6 bases). With 8 bases removed from V and 2 bases from J, the gap between germline ends came to 10 bases. The CDR3 extends over 13 amino acids. CDR1 and CDR2 (germline): ENHRY, SYGVKD. CDR3 region: CAIRTATGNTIYF. CDR3 nucleotide sequence: TGTGCCATCCGGACAGCAACTGGAAACACCATATATTTT.

The V and J genes are TRBV2 and TRBJ1-2; 10 bases line up with TRBD1. The CDR3 totals 13 residues. The J segment lost 4 bases and the V segment lost 10 bases, leaving 6 bases of the junction unmatched. Per germline, CDR1 SNHLY and CDR2 FYNNEI. This CDR3 reads CATGTGEFYGYTF. In DNA, the CDR3 is TGTGCCACCGGGACAGGGGAATTCTATGGCTACACCTTC.